A selection of T cell receptor beta chains follows, all from one sample in a study of CD8+ T cells in alopecia areata. TCRdb keeps only in-frame clones here, not all; method: immunoSEQ multiplex PCR. The repertoire includes about 140,000 clones, around 49% of them detected once, and approximately 0.99% sits in the top ten. Source: CD4+ T cells sorted from blood, taken at week 0. These TCRs come from a human donor with alopecia areata. Both conserved end residues are part of each CDR3. The D gene is left open where the match is weak. Rows give clone size only sometimes, using once, few, many, or a class for an expanded clone.

d_call j_call cdr3_length v_call clone_size cdr3_aa cdr3_nt
TRBD2 TRBJ2-7 16 TRBV2 - CASSDGTSVSSYEQYF TGTGCCAGCAGTGACGGCACTAGCGTGAGCTCCTACGAGCAGTACTTC
- TRBJ2-3 14 TRBV29-1 few CSTAVGPSTDTQYF TGCAGCACTGCGGTGGGACCTAGCACAGATACGCAGTATTTT
- TRBJ1-2 12 TRBV5-6 - CASSFVVSGYTF TGTGCCAGCAGCTTTGTAGTATCGGGCTACACCTTC
TRBD1 TRBJ1-5 16 TRBV6-6 - CASSPTGGPSNQPQHF TGTGCCAGCAGCCCGACAGGGGGCCCGAGCAATCAGCCCCAGCATTTT
- TRBJ1-5 15 TRBV6-1 - CASSEGGHSNQPQHF TGTGCCAGCAGTGAAGGGGGCCATAGCAATCAGCCCCAGCATTTT
- TRBJ2-3 10 TRBV20-1 - CSVLTDTQYF TGCAGTGTTTTGACAGATACGCAGTATTTT
- TRBJ2-7 13 TRBV2 many CASSLTGFGEQYF TGTGCCAGCAGTCTGACGGGGTTCGGCGAGCAGTACTTC
- TRBJ2-5 14 TRBV7-9 - CASSLIVARETQYF TGTGCCAGCAGCTTAATTGTGGCCCGGGAGACCCAGTACTTC
- TRBJ2-1 15 TRBV4-2 - CASSQDGQGFNEQFF TGTGCCAGCAGCCAAGATGGTCAGGGGTTCAATGAGCAGTTCTTC
- TRBJ2-5 12 TRBV25-1 - CASRDTKETQYF TGTGCCAGCAGGGACACTAAAGAGACCCAGTACTTC
- TRBJ2-1 13 TRBV7-7 - CASSSTRGNEQFF TGTGCTAGCAGCTCGACGCGGGGCAATGAGCAGTTCTTC
- TRBJ2-2 13 TRBV29-1 - CSGLRDPAGELFF TGCAGCGGACTCCGGGACCCTGCCGGGGAGCTGTTTTTT
TRBD2 TRBJ2-1 13 TRBV30 - CACRTSGRNEQFF TGTGCCTGTAGGACTAGCGGGAGAAATGAGCAGTTCTTC
- TRBJ1-1 14 TRBV25-1 - CASSVQGGGTEAFF TGTGCCAGCAGTGTACAGGGTGGGGGCACTGAAGCTTTCTTT
- TRBJ2-7 16 TRBV4-3 - CASSQDWSRGQGEQYF TGCGCCAGCAGCCAAGATTGGAGTCGGGGGCAAGGCGAGCAGTACTTC
- TRBJ1-2 12 TRBV6-5 few CASSEQTYGYTF TGTGCCAGCAGTGAACAGACCTATGGCTACACCTTC
- TRBJ2-4 14 TRBV25-1 - CASSPPGAVNIQYF TGTGCCAGCAGTCCCCCGGGGGCGGTAAACATTCAGTACTTC
- TRBJ2-1 12 TRBV29-1 few CSVEGSYNEQFF TGCAGCGTTGAAGGGTCCTACAATGAGCAGTTCTTC
- TRBJ2-1 15 TRBV9 - CASSSYRGGVDEQFF TGTGCCAGCAGCTCCTACAGGGGGGGAGTGGATGAGCAGTTCTTC
TRBD2 TRBJ2-1 16 TRBV9 - CASSVGIPAGYNEQFF TGTGCCAGCAGCGTAGGTATTCCAGCGGGGTACAATGAGCAGTTCTTC
TRBD2 TRBJ2-7 15 TRBV7-2 - CASSFPGLGSDEQYF TGTGCCAGCAGCTTCCCTGGACTAGGTAGCGACGAGCAGTACTTC
TRBD1 TRBJ1-2 15 TRBV7-2 few CASSYGDRERDGYTF TGTGCCAGCAGCTACGGGGACAGGGAAAGAGATGGCTACACCTTC
TRBD2 TRBJ2-3 14 TRBV29-1 - CSGRVAGGPNTQYF TGCAGCGGGCGAGTTGCGGGAGGGCCAAATACGCAGTATTTT
- TRBJ1-5 13 TRBV29-1 few CSVTAGSGQPQHF TGCAGCGTTACGGCGGGTAGTGGTCAGCCCCAGCATTTT
TRBD1 TRBJ2-6 16 TRBV29-1 - CSVAGQVISGANVLTF TGCAGCGTTGCGGGACAGGTGATCTCTGGGGCCAACGTCCTGACTTTC
TRBD1 TRBJ1-2 14 TRBV4-1 medium-sized CASSPQDRGYGYTF TGCGCCAGCAGCCCACAAGACAGGGGCTATGGCTACACCTTC
- TRBJ1-5 14 TRBV2 few CASSPTGSNQPQHF TGTGCCAGCAGTCCGACGGGTAGCAATCAGCCCCAGCATTTT
- TRBJ1-3 15 TRBV5-5 few CASSRQILSGNTIYF TGTGCCAGCAGCCGACAGATTCTCTCTGGAAACACCATATATTTT
- TRBJ1-2 14 TRBV6-5 - CASSYMAENYGYTF TGTGCCAGCAGTTACATGGCAGAGAACTATGGCTACACCTTC
- TRBJ2-7 13 TRBV6-5 - CASSYSRREALHF TGTGCCAGCAGTTACTCTCGGAGGGAAGCGTTGCACTTC
- TRBJ2-7 16 TRBV30 - CAWNKPQVGYLNEQYF TGTGCCTGGAACAAACCGCAAGTGGGGTACCTGAACGAGCAGTACTTC
TRBD2 TRBJ2-7 15 TRBV10-3 few CAITSASGRDSEQYF TGTGCCATCACGTCAGCTAGCGGGAGGGATAGCGAGCAGTACTTC
- TRBJ2-7 15 TRBV4-1 - CASSQRDRGSYEQYF TGCGCCAGCAGCCAACGGGACCGCGGATCCTACGAGCAGTACTTC
- TRBJ1-5 13 TRBV29-1 - CSVADGNNQPQHF TGCAGCGTCGCGGACGGCAACAATCAGCCCCAGCATTTT
- TRBJ2-3 12 TRBV29-1 few CSADSSTDTQYF TGCAGCGCGGACAGCTCCACAGATACGCAGTATTTT
- TRBJ2-1 12 TRBV11-3 - CASSTRINEQFF TGTGCCAGCAGCACACGTATCAATGAGCAGTTCTTC
- TRBJ1-1 12 TRBV10-2 - CASSESGFEAFF TGCGCCAGCAGTGAGTCGGGGTTTGAAGCTTTCTTT
- TRBJ1-3 14 TRBV30 - CAWTKGGSGNTIYF TGTGCCTGGACCAAGGGGGGATCTGGAAACACCATATATTTT
TRBD1 TRBJ1-2 14 TRBV7-9 - CASSTRTGEYGYTF TGTGCCAGCAGCACAAGGACAGGGGAATATGGCTACACCTTC
TRBD1 TRBJ2-2 14 TRBV29-1 few CSVLKGDRAGELFF TGCAGCGTTCTGAAAGGAGACAGGGCCGGGGAGCTGTTTTTT
- TRBJ2-5 15 TRBV5-1 few CASTALDSFGETQYF TGCGCCAGCACCGCCCTCGACAGCTTTGGGGAGACCCAGTACTTC
- TRBJ1-2 14 TRBV2 few CASSVDSRSYGYTF TGTGCCAGCAGTGTGGACAGTCGGTCCTATGGCTACACCTTC
- TRBJ2-1 13 TRBV29-1 - CSVGAFGDNEQFF TGCAGCGTGGGGGCCTTCGGGGACAATGAGCAGTTCTTC
TRBD2 TRBJ2-5 13 TRBV30 - CAWGLAGGETQYF TGTGCCTGGGGGCTAGCGGGAGGTGAGACCCAGTACTTC
- TRBJ2-7 17 TRBV4-2 - CASSQDRQRPSSYEQYF TGTGCCAGCAGCCAAGATCGCCAGCGACCGAGCTCCTACGAGCAGTACTTC
- TRBJ1-3 15 TRBV25-1 - CASSERRLSGNTIYF TGTGCCAGCAGTGAAAGGAGACTCTCTGGAAACACCATATATTTT
TRBD1 TRBJ1-1 13 TRBV25-1 - CASSGTGVTEAFF TGTGCCAGCAGCGGGACAGGTGTCACTGAAGCTTTCTTT
- TRBJ1-5 12 TRBV11-2 - CASSDTNQPQHF TGTGCCAGCAGCGACACCAATCAGCCCCAGCATTTT
- TRBJ2-1 13 TRBV9 - CASSVWAYNEQFF TGTGCCAGCAGCGTATGGGCTTACAATGAGCAGTTCTTC
TRBD2 TRBJ2-1 15 TRBV29-1 - CSAGTRGVVYNEQFF TGCAGCGCCGGGACTAGGGGAGTCGTTTACAATGAGCAGTTCTTC
- TRBJ2-5 14 TRBV7-2 - CASTQRISPSPQYF TGTGCCAGCACCCAGCGGATATCCCCCAGCCCCCAGTACTTC